These T cell receptor beta chains were read from a single sample in a study of blood T cells in healthy people across ages. MiXCR, run by TCRdb on the 5' RACE reads, gives a single entry per CDR3 protein. Of fewer than 800,000 distinct CDR3 sequences listed, roughly 21% are singletons. The specimen sequenced was blood. The receptors here all came from a man aged 65 to 79 in good health. CDR3s include the opening cysteine and the closing phenylalanine or tryptophan. A D gene is named only where the DNA matches it firmly. Clone size is stated in some rows and not others, as once, few, many or a class when expanded.

clone size | D gene | J gene | V gene | CDR3 protein | CDR3 DNA
- | - | TRBJ2-1 | TRBV6-5 | CASSPTSLSYNEQFF | TGTGCCAGCAGTCCGACCTCTCTATCCTACAATGAGCAGTTCTTC
- | TRBD1 | TRBJ1-1 | TRBV20-1 | CSAPTPGQGMNTEAFF | TGCAGTGCCCCCACGCCGGGACAGGGGATGAACACTGAAGCTTTCTTT
few | - | TRBJ2-7 | TRBV6-2/TRBV6-3 | CASSEISDGLFYEQYF | TGTGCCAGCAGTGAGATTTCCGATGGCCTCTTTTACGAGCAGTACTTC
- | TRBD2 | TRBJ2-3 | TRBV5-5 | CASSLAASGSVDTQYF | TGTGCCAGCAGCTTGGCGGCTAGCGGGAGTGTCGATACGCAGTATTTT
- | TRBD2 | TRBJ2-7 | TRBV5-1 | CASSSQRLAANPYEQYF | TGCGCCAGCAGCTCCCAACGACTAGCAGCAAATCCCTACGAGCAGTACTTC
- | TRBD1 | TRBJ1-4 | TRBV5-5 | CASSLMAGGDEKLFF | TGTGCCAGCAGCTTGATGGCAGGGGGCGATGAAAAACTGTTTTTT
- | TRBD1 | TRBJ1-1 | TRBV20-1 | CSASRDRVTEAFF | TGCAGTGCTAGCCGGGACAGGGTTACTGAAGCTTTCTTT
- | TRBD2 | TRBJ2-6 | TRBV10-3 | CAISDRAGVSGANVLTF | TGTGCCATCAGTGACAGAGCGGGAGTCTCTGGGGCCAACGTCCTGACTTTC
many | - | TRBJ2-7 | TRBV28 | CASSLPGWDEQYF | TGTGCCAGCAGTTTACCGGGTTGGGACGAGCAGTACTTC
- | TRBD2 | TRBJ2-3 | TRBV2 | CAREREGTDTQYF | TGTGCCAGGGAGCGGGAGGGCACAGATACGCAGTATTTT
few | TRBD2 | TRBJ2-3 | TRBV20-1 | CSARPRLAGTDTQYF | TGCAGTGCTAGACCTAGACTAGCGGGTACAGATACGCAGTATTTT
- | TRBD2 | TRBJ2-5 | TRBV20-1 | CSARDLAGVGNQETQYF | TGCAGTGCTAGAGACCTAGCGGGAGTGGGTAACCAAGAGACCCAGTACTTC
- | - | TRBJ1-3 | TRBV20-1 | CSARGGSAGNTIYF | TGCAGTGCTAGAGGGGGATCGGCTGGAAACACCATATATTTT
- | TRBD2 | TRBJ2-5 | TRBV7-3 | CASSLNSGGQETQYF | TGTGCCAGCAGCTTAAATAGCGGGGGGCAAGAGACCCAGTACTTC
- | TRBD2 | TRBJ2-1 | TRBV7-2 | CASSGPGLPYNEQFF | TGTGCCAGCAGCGGCCCGGGACTACCATACAATGAGCAGTTCTTC
- | - | TRBJ2-7 | TRBV7-2 | CASSPREDGAYEQYF | TGTGCCAGCAGCCCCCGCGAAGATGGGGCCTACGAGCAGTACTTC